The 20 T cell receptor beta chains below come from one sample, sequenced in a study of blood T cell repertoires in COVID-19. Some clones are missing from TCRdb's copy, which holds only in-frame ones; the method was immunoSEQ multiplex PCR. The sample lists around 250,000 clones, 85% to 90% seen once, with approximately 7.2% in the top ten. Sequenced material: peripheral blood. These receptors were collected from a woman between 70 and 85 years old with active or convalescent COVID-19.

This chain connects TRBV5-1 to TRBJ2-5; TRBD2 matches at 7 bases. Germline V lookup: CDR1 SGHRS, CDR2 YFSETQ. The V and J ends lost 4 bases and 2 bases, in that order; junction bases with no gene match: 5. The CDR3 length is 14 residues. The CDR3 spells CASSPGGPQETQYF. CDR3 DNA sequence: TGCGCCAGCAGCCCGGGGGGACCTCAAGAGACCCAGTACTTC.

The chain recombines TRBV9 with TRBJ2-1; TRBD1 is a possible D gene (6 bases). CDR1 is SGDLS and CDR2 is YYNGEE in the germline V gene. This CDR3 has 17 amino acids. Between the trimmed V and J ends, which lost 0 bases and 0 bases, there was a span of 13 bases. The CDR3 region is CASSVGLGGTSYNEQFF. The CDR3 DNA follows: TGTGCCAGCAGCGTAGGGTTAGGGGGTACCTCCTACAATGAGCAGTTCTTC.

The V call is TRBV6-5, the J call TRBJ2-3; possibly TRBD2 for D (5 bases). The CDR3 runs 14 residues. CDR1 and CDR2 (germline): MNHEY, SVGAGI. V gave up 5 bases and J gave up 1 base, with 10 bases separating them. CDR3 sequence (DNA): TGTGCCAGCAGTCCCCGGGGTCGCACAGATACGCAGTATTTT. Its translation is CASSPRGRTDTQYF.

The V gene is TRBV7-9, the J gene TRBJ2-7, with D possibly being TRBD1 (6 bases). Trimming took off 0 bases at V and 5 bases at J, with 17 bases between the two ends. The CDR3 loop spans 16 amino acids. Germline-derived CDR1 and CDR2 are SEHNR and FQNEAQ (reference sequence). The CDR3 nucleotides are TGTGCCAGCAGCTTAGCGGGGTTAACAGGGTATAACGAGCAGTACTTC. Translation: CASSLAGLTGYNEQYF.

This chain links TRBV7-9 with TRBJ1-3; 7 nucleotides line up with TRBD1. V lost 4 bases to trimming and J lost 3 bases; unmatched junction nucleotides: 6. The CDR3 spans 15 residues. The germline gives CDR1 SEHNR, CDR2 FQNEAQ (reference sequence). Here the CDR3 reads CASSSYGTVGNTIYF. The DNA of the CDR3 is TGTGCCAGCAGCTCGTATGGGACAGTTGGAAACACCATATATTTT.

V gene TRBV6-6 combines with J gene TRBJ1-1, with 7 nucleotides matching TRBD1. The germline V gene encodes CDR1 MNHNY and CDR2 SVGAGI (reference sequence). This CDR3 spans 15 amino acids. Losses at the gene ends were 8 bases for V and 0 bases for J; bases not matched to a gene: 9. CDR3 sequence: CASLRDRVLNTEAFF. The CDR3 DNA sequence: TGTGCCAGCCTCCGGGACAGAGTACTGAACACTGAAGCTTTCTTT.

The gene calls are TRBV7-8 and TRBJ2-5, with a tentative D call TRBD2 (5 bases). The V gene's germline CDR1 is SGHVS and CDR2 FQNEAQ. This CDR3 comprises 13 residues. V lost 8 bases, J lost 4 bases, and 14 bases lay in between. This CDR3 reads CASGPSEGETQYF. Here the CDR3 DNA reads TGTGCCAGCGGACCTTCTGAGGGAGAGACCCAGTACTTC.

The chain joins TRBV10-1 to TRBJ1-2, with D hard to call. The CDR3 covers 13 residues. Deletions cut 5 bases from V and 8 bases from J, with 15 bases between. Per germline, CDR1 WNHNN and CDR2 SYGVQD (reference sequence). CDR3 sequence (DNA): TGCGCCAGCAGTCCACTCCAGGCACACGGCTACACCTTC. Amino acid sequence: CASSPLQAHGYTF.

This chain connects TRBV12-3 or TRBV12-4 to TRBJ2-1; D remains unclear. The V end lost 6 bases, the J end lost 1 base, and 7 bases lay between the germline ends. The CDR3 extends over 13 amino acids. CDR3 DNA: TGTGCCAGCAGCCCGCGGTCCTACAATGAGCAGTTCTTC. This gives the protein CASSPRSYNEQFF.

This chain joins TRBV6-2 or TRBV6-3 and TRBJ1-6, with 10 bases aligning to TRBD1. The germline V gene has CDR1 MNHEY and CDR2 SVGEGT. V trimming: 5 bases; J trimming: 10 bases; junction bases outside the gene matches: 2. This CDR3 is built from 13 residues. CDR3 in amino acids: CASSRDRGSPLHF. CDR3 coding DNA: TGTGCCAGCAGTCGGGACAGGGGCTCACCCCTCCACTTT.

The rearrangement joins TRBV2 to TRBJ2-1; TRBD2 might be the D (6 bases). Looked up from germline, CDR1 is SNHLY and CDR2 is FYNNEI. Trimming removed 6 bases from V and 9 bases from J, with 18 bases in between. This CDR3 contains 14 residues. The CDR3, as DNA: TGTGCCAGCAGCTCAAAGAGACTAGTAGTTGAGCAGTTCTTC. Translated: CASSSKRLVVEQFF.

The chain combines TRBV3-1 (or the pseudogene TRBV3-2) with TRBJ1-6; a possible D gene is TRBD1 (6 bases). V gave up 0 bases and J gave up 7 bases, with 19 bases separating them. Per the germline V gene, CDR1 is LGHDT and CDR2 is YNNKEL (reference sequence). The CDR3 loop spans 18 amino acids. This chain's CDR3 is CASSQDPGGSIENSPLHF. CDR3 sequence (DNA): TGTGCCAGCAGCCAAGATCCGGGGGGCAGTATCGAAAATTCACCCCTCCACTTT.

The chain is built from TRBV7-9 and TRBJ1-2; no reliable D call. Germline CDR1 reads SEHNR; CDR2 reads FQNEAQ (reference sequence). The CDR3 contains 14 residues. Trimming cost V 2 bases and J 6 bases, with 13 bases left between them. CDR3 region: CASSLSGSSDGYTF. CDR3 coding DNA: TGTGCCAGCAGCTTATCCGGGTCCTCGGATGGCTACACCTTC.

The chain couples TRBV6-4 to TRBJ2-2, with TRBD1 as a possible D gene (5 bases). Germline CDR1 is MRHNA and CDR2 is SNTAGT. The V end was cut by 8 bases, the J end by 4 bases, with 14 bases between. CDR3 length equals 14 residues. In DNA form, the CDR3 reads TGTGCCAGCTCGCCCCAGGGCGGCACCGGGGAGCTGTTTTTT. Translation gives CASSPQGGTGELFF.

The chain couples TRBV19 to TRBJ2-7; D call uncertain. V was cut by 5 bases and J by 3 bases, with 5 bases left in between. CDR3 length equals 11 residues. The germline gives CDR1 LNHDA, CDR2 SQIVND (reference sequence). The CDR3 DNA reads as TGTGCCAGTAGTCAAAACTACGAGCAGTACTTC. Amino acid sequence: CASSQNYEQYF. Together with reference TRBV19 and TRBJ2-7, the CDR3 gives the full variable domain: DGGITQSPKYLFRKEGQNVTLSCEQNLNHDAMYWYRQDPGQGLRLIYYSQIVNDFQKGDIAEGYSVSREKKESFPLTVTSAQKNPTAFYLCASSQNYEQYFGPGTRLTVT.

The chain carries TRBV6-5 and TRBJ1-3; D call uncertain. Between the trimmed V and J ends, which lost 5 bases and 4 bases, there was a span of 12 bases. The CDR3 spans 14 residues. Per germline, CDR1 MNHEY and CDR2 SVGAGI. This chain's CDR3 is CASSPHGEGNTIYF. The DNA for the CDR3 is TGTGCCAGCAGTCCCCACGGGGAGGGAAACACCATATATTTT.

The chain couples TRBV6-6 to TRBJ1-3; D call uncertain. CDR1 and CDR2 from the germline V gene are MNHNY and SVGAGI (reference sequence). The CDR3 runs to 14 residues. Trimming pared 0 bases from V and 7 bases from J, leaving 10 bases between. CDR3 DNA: TGTGCCAGCAGTTACTCGAGTTCCGGGAACACCATATATTTT. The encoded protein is CASSYSSSGNTIYF.

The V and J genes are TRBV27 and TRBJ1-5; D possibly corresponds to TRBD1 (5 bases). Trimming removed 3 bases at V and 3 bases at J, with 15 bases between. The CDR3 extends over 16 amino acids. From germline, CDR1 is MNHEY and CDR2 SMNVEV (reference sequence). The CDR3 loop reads CASSLTQARLNQPQHF. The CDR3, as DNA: TGTGCCAGCAGTTTGACACAGGCGAGGCTCAATCAGCCCCAGCATTTT.

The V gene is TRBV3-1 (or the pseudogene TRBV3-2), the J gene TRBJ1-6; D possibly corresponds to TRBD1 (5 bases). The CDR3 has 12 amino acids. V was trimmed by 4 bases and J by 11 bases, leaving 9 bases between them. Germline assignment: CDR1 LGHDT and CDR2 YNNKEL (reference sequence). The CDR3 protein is CASSLQGTPLHF. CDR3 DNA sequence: TGTGCCAGCAGCCTCCAGGGCACACCCCTCCACTTT.

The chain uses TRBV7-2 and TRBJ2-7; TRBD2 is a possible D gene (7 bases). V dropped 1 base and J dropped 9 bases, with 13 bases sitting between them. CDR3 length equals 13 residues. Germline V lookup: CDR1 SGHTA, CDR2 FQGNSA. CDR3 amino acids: CASSLDRGATQYF. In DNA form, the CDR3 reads TGTGCCAGCAGCTTAGATCGGGGGGCTACGCAGTACTTC.